Shown below are 6 T cell receptor beta chains from a single sample sequenced in a study of blood T cell repertoires in COVID-19 (TCRdb year 2020). The library relied on the immunoSEQ multiplex PCR assay. The table was pulled from immuneACCESS by TCRdb, which kept in-frame rearrangements only. Such tables lose some clones; where checked, under half of the loss comes from unresolved V genes, and the rest has no known cause. For this sample there are 220,000 or so clones; about nine tenths appear just once. The ten largest clones represent less than 0.9% of the sample. Material for sequencing was PBMCs or T cells enriched from blood (not recorded which). These receptors were obtained from a man aged 45 to 65 who had been exposed to COVID-19.

The chain is built from TRBV19 and TRBJ1-1; TRBD1 aligns across 8 bases. J was trimmed by 4 bases and V by 9 bases; bases with no gene match: 10. The CDR3 is 14 residues long. Germline CDR1 and CDR2: LNHDA and SQIVND (reference sequence). CDR3 region: CASLSQGAVTEAFF. CDR3 sequence (DNA): TGTGCCAGCCTATCTCAGGGGGCGGTCACTGAAGCTTTCTTT.

In regard to this clone: Other nucleotide sequences in the sample specify the same CDR3. The chain couples TRBV5-1 to TRBJ1-4; D might be TRBD1 (5 bases). V was cut by 3 bases and J by 6 bases, with 12 bases left in between. The CDR3 runs 14 residues. Germline CDR1 SGHRS, CDR2 YFSETQ. For the CDR3, the DNA is TGCGCCAGCAGCTCCGGGACGGGAGATGAAAAACTGTTTTTT. Protein: CASSSGTGDEKLFF. The full variable domain, in which reference TRBV5-1 and TRBJ1-4 provide the parts outside the CDR3, is KAGVTQTPRYLIKTRGQQVTLSCSPISGHRSVSWYQQTPGQGLQFLFEYFSETQRNKGNFPGRFSGRQFSNSRSEMNVSTLELGDSALYLCASSSGTGDEKLFFGSGTQLSVL.

V gene TRBV19 combines with J gene TRBJ1-1; D is unresolved. This CDR3 comprises 14 residues. V was cut by 4 bases and J by 1 base, with 10 bases left in between. Germline V lookup: CDR1 LNHDA, CDR2 SQIVND (reference sequence). CDR3: CASSKETENTEAFF. The CDR3 DNA reads TGTGCCAGTAGTAAAGAAACAGAGAACACTGAAGCTTTCTTT. Using reference TRBV19 and TRBJ1-1 for the parts outside the CDR3, the full variable domain is DGGITQSPKYLFRKEGQNVTLSCEQNLNHDAMYWYRQDPGQGLRLIYYSQIVNDFQKGDIAEGYSVSREKKESFPLTVTSAQKNPTAFYLCASSKETENTEAFFGQGTRLTVV.

The chain combines TRBV5-1 with TRBJ2-1, with D maybe TRBD1 (6 bases). The germline V and J ends were trimmed by 0 bases and 4 bases, with 14 bases remaining between them. CDR3 size: 16 residues. Germline V lookup: CDR1 SGHRS, CDR2 YFSETQ. The CDR3, as DNA: TGCGCCAGCAGCTTGGTGCCCGGGACAACATACAATGAGCAGTTCTTC. It translates to CASSLVPGTTYNEQFF. Variable domain in full (rest from reference TRBV5-1 and TRBJ2-1): KAGVTQTPRYLIKTRGQQVTLSCSPISGHRSVSWYQQTPGQGLQFLFEYFSETQRNKGNFPGRFSGRQFSNSRSEMNVSTLELGDSALYLCASSLVPGTTYNEQFFGPGTRLTVL.

This clone has just one count. This rearrangement joins TRBV2 to TRBJ2-1, with 8 bases identical to TRBD2. Germline V gives CDR1 SNHLY, CDR2 FYNNEI. The V gene end was trimmed by 5 bases and the J gene end by 6 bases; junction bases not matched to a gene: 6. The CDR3 consists of 14 residues. The CDR3 loop reads CASSLGAGVNEQFF. The CDR3 bases are TGTGCCAGCAGTTTAGGAGCGGGGGTCAATGAGCAGTTCTTC. The whole variable domain, remainder taken from reference TRBV2 and TRBJ2-1, is EPEVTQTPSHQVTQMGQEVILRCVPISNHLYFYWYRQILGQKVEFLVSFYNNEISEKSEIFDDQFSVERPDGSNFTLKIRSTKLEDSAMYFCASSLGAGVNEQFFGPGTRLTVL.

The CDR3 DNA is TGTGCCACCAGTGATCACCCCGGCAGGGCAAAAGGAGAGACCCAGTACTTC. Protein: CATSDHPGRAKGETQYF. This chain connects TRBV24-1 to TRBJ2-5, with D perhaps matching TRBD1 (5 bases). Germline assignment: CDR1 KGHDR and CDR2 SFDVKD. Trimming shortened V by 3 bases and J by 4 bases, and 20 bases separated the two germline ends. CDR3 length: 17 residues.